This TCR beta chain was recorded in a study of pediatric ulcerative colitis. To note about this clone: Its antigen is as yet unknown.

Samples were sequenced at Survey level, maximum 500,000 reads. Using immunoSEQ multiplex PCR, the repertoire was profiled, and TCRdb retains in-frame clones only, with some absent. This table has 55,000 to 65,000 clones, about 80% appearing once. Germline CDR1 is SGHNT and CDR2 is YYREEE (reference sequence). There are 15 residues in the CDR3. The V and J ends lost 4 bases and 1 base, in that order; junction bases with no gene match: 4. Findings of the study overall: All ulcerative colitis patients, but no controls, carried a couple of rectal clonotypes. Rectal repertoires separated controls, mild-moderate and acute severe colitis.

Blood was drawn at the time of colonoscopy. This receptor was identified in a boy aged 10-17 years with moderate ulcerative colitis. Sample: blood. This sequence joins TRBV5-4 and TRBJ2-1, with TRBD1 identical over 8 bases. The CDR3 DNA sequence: TGTGCCAGCAGCGGCAGGGGGCAGTCCTACAATGAGCAGTTCTTC. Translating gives CASSGRGQSYNEQFF.